The 22 T cell receptor beta chains below all came from one sample that was sequenced in a study of OX40 agonist ivuxolimab in advanced cancers. The assay was immunoSEQ multiplex PCR, and TCRdb's table has in-frame clones only and misses some. The data contain about 62,000 clones, less than 85% of them singletons. Specimen: CD4+ or CD8+ T cells sorted from blood, collected in a trial of the OX40 agonist ivuxolimab. The receptors were gathered from an adult with an advanced solid tumor such as melanoma, head and neck, liver or kidney cancer.

This clone has a single count. This chain uses TRBV28 with TRBJ2-1; D is possibly TRBD1 (6 bases). The ends were cut back, 5 bases at V and 4 bases at J, with 15 bases in the middle. Germline V CDR1 and CDR2: MDHEN, SYDVKM. The CDR3 extends over 15 amino acids. CDR3 DNA sequence: TGTGCCAGCAGTGAAACAGGGATTTCTTACAATGAGCAGTTCTTC. Translating it yields CASSETGISYNEQFF.

The sample holds one count of this clone. The chain links TRBV9 to TRBJ2-2, with D possibly TRBD2 on 5 matching bases. CDR3 length: 15 amino acids. Germline CDR1 reads SGDLS; CDR2 reads YYNGEE. Trimming pared 1 base from V and 4 bases from J, leaving 11 bases between. Written as DNA, the CDR3 is TGTGCCAGCAGCGTAACTAGAAGTCCCACCGGGGAGCTGTTTTTT. Translating gives CASSVTRSPTGELFF.

This chain uses TRBV7-3 with TRBJ1-6; the D gene is possibly TRBD1 (5 bases). The V and J ends lost 4 bases and 0 bases respectively, with 13 bases between them. The CDR3 runs to 17 residues. The germline V gene encodes CDR1 SGHTA and CDR2 FQGTGA. The CDR3 loop is CASSSQTVSSYNSPLHF. The DNA for the CDR3 is TGTGCCAGCAGCTCCCAGACAGTTAGCTCCTATAATTCACCCCTCCACTTT.

The chain couples TRBV5-1 to TRBJ2-7; 7 bases are shared with TRBD1. V gave up 2 bases and J gave up 7 bases; unmatched junction bases: 6. Looked up from germline, CDR1 is SGHRS and CDR2 is YFSETQ. The CDR3 covers 13 residues. CDR3 amino acids: CASSFGTAIEQYF. DNA of the CDR3: TGCGCCAGCAGCTTCGGGACAGCGATAGAGCAGTACTTC.

The chain recombines TRBV6-1 with TRBJ1-1, with D perhaps TRBD1 (5 bases). This CDR3 region has 15 residues. CDR1 and CDR2 from the germline V gene are MNHNS and SASEGT. Trimming cost V 0 bases and J 4 bases, with 12 bases left between them. The chain's CDR3 is CASSEALDIPTEAFF. DNA for the CDR3: TGTGCCAGCAGTGAAGCGCTGGACATACCCACTGAAGCTTTCTTT.

Worth noting for this clone: The same CDR3 also results from other DNA sequences found in this sample. The V gene is TRBV28, the J gene TRBJ1-2, with 8 bases lining up with TRBD1. There are 19 residues in the CDR3. The germline V gene has CDR1 MDHEN and CDR2 SYDVKM. V was pared by 4 bases and J by 2 bases, with 18 bases of the junction left unmatched. CDR3 protein: CASSSYGDRGRVGNYGYTF. The DNA of the CDR3 is TGTGCCAGCAGTTCCTATGGTGACAGGGGAAGAGTGGGCAACTATGGCTACACCTTC.

The chain links TRBV4-3 to TRBJ2-5; 8 bases align to TRBD1. Losses at the gene ends were 0 bases for V and 1 base for J; bases not matched to a gene: 13. CDR1 is LGHNA, CDR2 YSLEER, per germline. CDR3 size: 19 residues. The CDR3 protein is CASSQDRTGLRRRQETQYF. The CDR3 DNA is TGCGCCAGCAGCCAAGACAGGACAGGGTTACGGAGACGCCAAGAGACCCAGTACTTC.

This chain connects TRBV12-2 to TRBJ2-3. TRBV12-2 is shown as a pseudogene. The CDR3 covers 19 residues. The CDR3 sequence: CASRHHHRSVGVNTDTQYF. DNA of the CDR3: TGTGCAAGTCGCCATCATCATCGAAGTGTGGGGGTCAACACAGATACGCAGTATTTT.

CDR3 coding DNA: TGTGCCAGCAGCTTAGAACCTATAGTGGAGACCCAGTACTTC. It yields the protein CASSLEPIVETQYF. This chain uses TRBV7-8 with TRBJ2-5; D is unresolved. The CDR3 has 14 amino acids. The germline gives CDR1 SGHVS, CDR2 FQNEAQ. Trimming shortened V by 1 base and J by 5 bases, and 11 bases separated the two germline ends. The full variable domain, completed using reference TRBV7-8 and TRBJ2-5, is GAGVSQSPRYKVAKRGQDVALRCDPISGHVSLFWYQQALGQGPEFLTYFQNEAQLDKSGLPSDRFFAERPEGSVSTLKIQRTQQEDSAVYLCASSLEPIVETQYFGPGTRLLVL.

Only one count was recorded for this clone. V usage is TRBV5-1 and J usage is TRBJ1-5; D gene ambiguous. The germline V gene has CDR1 SGHRS and CDR2 YFSETQ. V was trimmed by 0 bases and J by 3 bases, leaving 13 bases between them. The CDR3 totals 16 residues. CDR3 protein: CASSLGPAGNNQPQHF. CDR3 DNA sequence: TGCGCCAGCAGCTTGGGACCAGCGGGGAACAATCAGCCCCAGCATTTT.

The gene calls are TRBV28 and TRBJ2-3; 10 bases align to TRBD1. In germline, CDR1 is MDHEN, CDR2 SYDVKM. V trimming: 4 bases; J trimming: 0 bases; junction bases outside the gene matches: 7. The CDR3 runs 17 residues. The CDR3 sequence is CASSSRQGAISTDTQYF. The CDR3 DNA reads as TGTGCCAGCAGTTCTCGACAGGGGGCGATTAGCACAGATACGCAGTATTTT.

V is TRBV9 and J is TRBJ2-7; TRBD1 matches 8 bases. V was pared by 0 bases and J by 3 bases, with 2 bases of the junction left unmatched. From germline, CDR1 is SGDLS and CDR2 YYNGEE. The CDR3 has 14 residues. The CDR3 nucleotides are TGTGCCAGCAGCGTAGGAGACAGGGGCTACGAGCAGTACTTC. Its protein is CASSVGDRGYEQYF. Complete variable domain (other parts from reference TRBV9 and TRBJ2-7): DSGVTQTPKHLITATGQRVTLRCSPRSGDLSVYWYQQSLDQGLQFLIQYYNGEERAKGNILERFSAQQFPDLHSELNLSSLELGDSALYFCASSVGDRGYEQYFGPGTRLTVT.

V and J are TRBV5-1 and TRBJ1-1; perhaps TRBD1 as D (6 bases). Deletions cut 4 bases from V and 1 base from J, with 11 bases between. The CDR3 runs to 14 residues. Germline V gene sequence: CDR1 SGHRS, CDR2 YFSETQ. In DNA, the CDR3 is TGCGCCAGCAGCACGGGACACCCGAACACTGAAGCTTTCTTT. Its translation is CASSTGHPNTEAFF.

V is TRBV7-2 and J is TRBJ2-7; D unclear. The germline V gene has CDR1 SGHTA and CDR2 FQGNSA. The CDR3 loop spans 14 amino acids. Trimming took off 2 bases at V and 1 base at J, with 9 bases between the two ends. The CDR3, as DNA: TGTGCCAGCAGCTTAATGGGCAGTTCCTACGAGCAGTACTTC. As protein: CASSLMGSSYEQYF.

This clone appeared a single time. The same CDR3 can be traced to other DNA sequences in this sample. This sequence joins TRBV11-2 and TRBJ1-4, with D unresolved. Per the germline V gene, CDR1 is SGHAT and CDR2 is FQNNGV. The CDR3 runs 12 residues. Between the trimmed V and J ends, which lost 4 bases and 8 bases, there was a span of 8 bases. The CDR3 reads CASSSGGEKLFF. The CDR3 region has the DNA TGTGCCAGCAGCTCGGGTGGCGAAAAACTGTTTTTT.

The chain recombines TRBV29-1 with TRBJ1-2, with D possibly matching TRBD1 (5 bases). Germline CDR1 reads SQVTM; CDR2 reads ANQGSEA. V was clipped by 5 bases and J by 0 bases, with 10 bases between them. The CDR3 is 13 residues long. CDR3 sequence: CSVYGGSNYGYTF. CDR3 bases: TGCAGCGTTTACGGGGGTTCTAACTATGGCTACACCTTC.

V and J are TRBV6-9 and TRBJ2-7; possible D gene TRBD2, 5 bases. The CDR3 has 14 amino acids. CDR1 is MNHGY, CDR2 SVAAGI, per germline. V was cut by 3 bases and J by 6 bases, with 15 bases left in between. As DNA, the CDR3 is TGTGCCAGCAGTTACGGGGAACCGCGAGGCGAGCAGTACTTC. Translated: CASSYGEPRGEQYF.

V usage is TRBV7-2 and J usage is TRBJ2-1; D remains unclear. V lost 6 bases, J lost 2 bases, and 11 bases lay in between. This CDR3 spans 14 amino acids. Germline CDR1 and CDR2: SGHTA and FQGNSA. The CDR3 here is CASRDQNAYNEQFF. For the CDR3, the DNA is TGTGCCAGCAGGGATCAGAACGCCTACAATGAGCAGTTCTTC.

This clone was seen a few times. The chain carries TRBV19 and TRBJ2-7, with D unclear. The length of the CDR3 is 13 residues. From germline, CDR1 is LNHDA and CDR2 SQIVND (reference sequence). The V and J ends lost 6 bases and 0 bases respectively, with 9 bases between them. The CDR3 sequence is CASRAGASYEQYF. CDR3 DNA: TGTGCCAGTAGGGCTGGAGCCTCCTACGAGCAGTACTTC.

The J gene is TRBJ1-2, the V gene TRBV28; TRBD1 matches at 7 bases. Trimming cost V 2 bases and J 8 bases; bases outside gene matches: 14. The CDR3 consists of 16 residues. Germline CDR1 and CDR2: MDHEN and SYDVKM. The CDR3 bases are TGTGCCAGCAGTTTAGCGTTACCAACAGGGGCGCGGGGCTACACCTTC. This translates into CASSLALPTGARGYTF.

DNA of the CDR3: TGTGCCAGCAGCTTGGGAGGACAGGGGGCGAGCTCTGGAAACACCATATATTTT. Amino acid sequence: CASSLGGQGASSGNTIYF. V usage is TRBV5-6 and J usage is TRBJ1-3; 11 nucleotides line up with TRBD1. After removal of 0 bases from V and 0 bases from J, the junction contained 5 bases not matched to a gene. Germline V gene data show CDR1 as SGHDT and CDR2 as YYEEEE. There are 18 residues in the CDR3.

This chain joins TRBV7-3 and TRBJ2-3, with D tentatively TRBD2 (6 bases). Trimming pared 3 bases from V and 2 bases from J, leaving 15 bases between. Germline CDR1 and CDR2: SGHTA and FQGTGA. The CDR3 contains 16 residues. CDR3 coding DNA: TGTGCCAGCAGCTTTGGCGGGGACCGGGCCACAGATACGCAGTATTTT. Translation gives CASSFGGDRATDTQYF.